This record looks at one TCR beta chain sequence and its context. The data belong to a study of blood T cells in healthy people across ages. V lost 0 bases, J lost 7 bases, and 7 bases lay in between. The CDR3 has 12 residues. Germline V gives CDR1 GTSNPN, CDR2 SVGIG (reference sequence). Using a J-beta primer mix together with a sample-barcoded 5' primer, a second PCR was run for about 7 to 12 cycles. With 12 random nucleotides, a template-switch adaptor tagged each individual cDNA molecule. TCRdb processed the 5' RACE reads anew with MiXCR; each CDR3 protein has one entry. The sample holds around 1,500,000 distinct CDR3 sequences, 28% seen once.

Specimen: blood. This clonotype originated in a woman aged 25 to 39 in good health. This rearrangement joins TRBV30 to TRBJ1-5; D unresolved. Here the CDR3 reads CAWSVSFQPQHF. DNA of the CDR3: TGTGCCTGGAGTGTGAGCTTCCAGCCCCAGCATTTT.